These T cell receptor beta chains were read from a single sample in a study of blood T cell repertoires in COVID-19. The table came from immunoSEQ multiplex PCR; TCRdb's copy has only in-frame clones and leaves some out. Here the sample spans more than 85,000 clones, around 89% being singletons. Sequencing was done on a sample of peripheral blood. All receptors derive from a woman between 45 and 60 years old with acute or convalescent COVID-19. CDR3s include the opening cysteine and the closing phenylalanine or tryptophan. A D gene is named only where the DNA matches it firmly. The listing skips clone size in some rows; elsewhere it reads once, few, many or a size class.

CDR3 protein,CDR3 DNA,D gene,V gene,clone size,J gene
CASSSGTSGPSEQFF,TGCGCCAGCAGCTCGGGGACTAGCGGGCCTAGCGAGCAGTTCTTC,TRBD2,TRBV5-1,NA,TRBJ2-1
CASSDNRGPTEAFF,TGTGCCAGCAGCGACAACAGGGGGCCAACTGAAGCTTTCTTT,TRBD1,TRBV2,NA,TRBJ1-1
CASRGDLGYTF,TGTGCCAGCAGAGGGGACTTGGGCTACACCTTC,NA,TRBV6-5,NA,TRBJ1-2
CASSFTRGPGELFF,TGCGCCAGCAGCTTCACCAGGGGCCCCGGGGAGCTGTTTTTT,NA,TRBV5-1,NA,TRBJ2-2
CASSRTGKETQYF,TGTGCCAGCAGCCGGACAGGGAAGGAGACCCAGTACTTC,TRBD1,TRBV6-5,NA,TRBJ2-5
CASSQGQGDEKLFF,TGTGCCAGCTCACAGGGACAGGGAGATGAAAAACTGTTTTTT,TRBD1,TRBV18,NA,TRBJ1-4
CASSSGLADSNEQFF,TGTGCCAGCAGCTCAGGACTAGCGGACTCCAATGAGCAGTTCTTC,TRBD2,TRBV7-4,NA,TRBJ2-1
CASSVAGLAEKNTGELFF,TGTGCCAGCAGCGTAGCGGGACTAGCGGAGAAAAACACCGGGGAGCTGTTTTTT,TRBD2,TRBV9,NA,TRBJ2-2
CASSRRDRDVMAGANVLTF,TGTGCCAGCAGCCGCAGGGACAGGGACGTTATGGCTGGGGCCAACGTCCTGACTTTC,TRBD1,TRBV7-9,NA,TRBJ2-6
CASSRGGLAAQETQYF,TGTGCCAGCAGCCGGGGGGGACTAGCGGCCCAAGAGACCCAGTACTTC,TRBD2,TRBV7-6,NA,TRBJ2-5
CASSLATGNNEKLFF,TGCGCCAGCAGCTTGGCTACAGGAAACAATGAAAAACTGTTTTTT,NA,TRBV5-1,NA,TRBJ1-4
CASSTGVMNTEAFF,TGCGCCAGCAGCACAGGGGTTATGAACACTGAAGCTTTCTTT,TRBD1,TRBV5-1,once,TRBJ1-1
CAGDRHTGNTIYF,TGTGCCGGGGACAGGCACACTGGAAACACCATATATTTT,NA,TRBV21-1,NA,TRBJ1-3
CASSQSLSGVSETQYF,TGTGCCAGCAGCCAATCACTCTCCGGGGTGTCGGAGACCCAGTACTTC,NA,TRBV3-1/TRBV3-2,NA,TRBJ2-5
CASSSTLYEQYF,TGTGCCAGCAGCTCGACTCTCTACGAGCAGTACTTC,NA,TRBV12-3/TRBV12-4,NA,TRBJ2-7
CASSQDLGPWSGETQYF,TGCGCCAGCAGCCAAGATCTGGGGCCATGGTCGGGAGAGACCCAGTACTTC,NA,TRBV4-1,NA,TRBJ2-5